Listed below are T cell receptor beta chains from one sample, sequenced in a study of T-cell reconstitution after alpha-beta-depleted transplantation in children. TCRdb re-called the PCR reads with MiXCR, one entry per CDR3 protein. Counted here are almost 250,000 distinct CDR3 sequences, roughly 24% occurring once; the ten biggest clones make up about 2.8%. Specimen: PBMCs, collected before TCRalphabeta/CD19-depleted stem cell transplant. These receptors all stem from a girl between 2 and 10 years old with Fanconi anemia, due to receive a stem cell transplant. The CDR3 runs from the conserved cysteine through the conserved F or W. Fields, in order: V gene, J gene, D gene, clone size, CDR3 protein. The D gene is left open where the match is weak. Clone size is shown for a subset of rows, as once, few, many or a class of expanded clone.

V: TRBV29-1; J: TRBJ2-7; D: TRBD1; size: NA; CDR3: CSVEARALGQGIYEQYF
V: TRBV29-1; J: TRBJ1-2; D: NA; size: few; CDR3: CSVVRGSGYGYTF
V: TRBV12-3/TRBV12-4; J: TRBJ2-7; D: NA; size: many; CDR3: CASSSGADTYEQYF
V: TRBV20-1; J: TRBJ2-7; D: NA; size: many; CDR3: CSARLSADYEQYF
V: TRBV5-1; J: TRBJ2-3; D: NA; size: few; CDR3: CASNRGHDTDTQYF
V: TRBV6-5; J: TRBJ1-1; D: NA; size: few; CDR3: CASSFFPGNTEAFF
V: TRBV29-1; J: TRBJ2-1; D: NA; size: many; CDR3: CSVRGESFAFF
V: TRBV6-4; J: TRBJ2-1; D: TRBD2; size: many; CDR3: CASSESGTYNEQFF
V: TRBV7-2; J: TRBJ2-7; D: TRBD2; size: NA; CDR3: CASSGGLAGGSYEQYF
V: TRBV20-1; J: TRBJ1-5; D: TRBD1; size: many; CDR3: CSAKPLTGWVQPQHF
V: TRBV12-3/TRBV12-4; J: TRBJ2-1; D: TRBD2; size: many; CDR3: CASSPAVGLADNEQFF
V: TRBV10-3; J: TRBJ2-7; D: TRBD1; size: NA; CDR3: CAISVGTGLFEQYF
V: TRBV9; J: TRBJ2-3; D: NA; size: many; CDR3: CASSVARFGYTDTQYF
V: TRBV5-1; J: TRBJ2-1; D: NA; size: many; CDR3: CASSTGGLLANEQFF
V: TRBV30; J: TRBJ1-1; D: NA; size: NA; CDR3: CAWSEGLNTEAFF
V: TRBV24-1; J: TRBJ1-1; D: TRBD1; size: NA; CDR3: CATSDLTGEAFF
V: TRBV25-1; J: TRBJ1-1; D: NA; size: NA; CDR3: CASSPPRVVNTEAFF
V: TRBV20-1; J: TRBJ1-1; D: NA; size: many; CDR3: CSVLRDGQNTEAFF
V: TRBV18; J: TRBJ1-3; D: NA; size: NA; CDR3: CASSPPGTQGLNTIYF
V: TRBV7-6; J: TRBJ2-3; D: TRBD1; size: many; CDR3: CASSLGTGGSDTQYF
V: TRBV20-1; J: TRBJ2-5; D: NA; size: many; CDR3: CSAAGLLVTQYF
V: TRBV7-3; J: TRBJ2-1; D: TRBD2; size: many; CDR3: CASSSLAGGYNEQFF
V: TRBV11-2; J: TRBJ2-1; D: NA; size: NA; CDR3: CASSPTTGSSYNEQFF
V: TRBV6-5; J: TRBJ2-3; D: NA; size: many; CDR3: CASTKGSYPSTDTQYF
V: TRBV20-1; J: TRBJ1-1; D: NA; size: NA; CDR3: CSATPRGRRTEAFF
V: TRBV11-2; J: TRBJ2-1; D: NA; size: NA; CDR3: CASSLDFNGSRFF
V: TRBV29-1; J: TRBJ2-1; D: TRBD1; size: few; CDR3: CSGFLGQGDNEQFF
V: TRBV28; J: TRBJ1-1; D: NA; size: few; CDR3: CASRWGSSTEAFF
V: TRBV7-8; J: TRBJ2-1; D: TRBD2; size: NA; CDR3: CASFRRGLAVSYNEQFF
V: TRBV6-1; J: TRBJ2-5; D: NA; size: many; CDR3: CASSARYQETQYF
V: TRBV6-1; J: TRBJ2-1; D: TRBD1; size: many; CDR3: CASRQPGTGTYNEQFF
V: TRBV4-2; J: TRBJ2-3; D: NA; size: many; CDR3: CASSQGTGTSDTQYF
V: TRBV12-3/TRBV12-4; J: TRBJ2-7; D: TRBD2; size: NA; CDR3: CASSNSGSFIEQYF
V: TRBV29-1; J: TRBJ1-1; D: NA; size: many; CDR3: CSVDGPNTEAFF
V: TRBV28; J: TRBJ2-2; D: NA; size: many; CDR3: CASSQSGGPTGELFF
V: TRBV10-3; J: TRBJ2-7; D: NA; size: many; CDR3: CAISEGSPAFYEQYF
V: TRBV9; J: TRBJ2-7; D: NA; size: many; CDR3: CASSAPGRYEQYF
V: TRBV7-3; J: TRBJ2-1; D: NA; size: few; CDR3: CASSLYPRRINEQFF
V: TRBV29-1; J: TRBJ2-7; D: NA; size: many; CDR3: CSVMGRAYEQYF
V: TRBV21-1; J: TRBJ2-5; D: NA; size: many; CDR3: CASPQGVKGPGETQYF
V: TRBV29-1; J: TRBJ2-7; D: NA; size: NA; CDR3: CSVEGGSRDSGVRGDEQYF
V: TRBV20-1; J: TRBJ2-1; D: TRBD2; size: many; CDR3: CSAIAGGPGNEQFF
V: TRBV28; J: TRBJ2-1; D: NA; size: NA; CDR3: CASSPPDRGYNEQFF
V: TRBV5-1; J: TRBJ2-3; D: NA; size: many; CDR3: CASSYITDTQYF
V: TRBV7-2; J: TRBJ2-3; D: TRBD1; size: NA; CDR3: CASSPDRVRDTQYF
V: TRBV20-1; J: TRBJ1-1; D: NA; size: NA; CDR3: CSLTLGTEAFF
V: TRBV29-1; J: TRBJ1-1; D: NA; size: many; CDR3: CSVDLGGPRMGAFF
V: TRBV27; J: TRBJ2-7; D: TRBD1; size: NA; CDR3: CASSLGTGGRDEQYF
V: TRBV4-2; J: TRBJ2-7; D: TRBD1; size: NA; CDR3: CASSQRDRGPGGVYEQYF
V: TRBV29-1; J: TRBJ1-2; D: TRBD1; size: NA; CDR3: CSVGPQGAHGYTF
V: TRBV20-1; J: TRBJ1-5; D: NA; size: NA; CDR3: CSATPREGLSNQPQHF
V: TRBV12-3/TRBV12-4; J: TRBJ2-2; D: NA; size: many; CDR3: CASSFFGGELFF
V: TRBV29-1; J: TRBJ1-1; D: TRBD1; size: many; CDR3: CSVEPGQGEGDTEAFF
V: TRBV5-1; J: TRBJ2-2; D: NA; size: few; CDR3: CASSLVGRNTGELFF
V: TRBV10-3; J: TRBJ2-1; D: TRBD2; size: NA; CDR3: CAISVSGTSRLEQFF
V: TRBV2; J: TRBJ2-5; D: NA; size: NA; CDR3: CATKGPGRVREETQYF
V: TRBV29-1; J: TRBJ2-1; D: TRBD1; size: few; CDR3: CSAGTASYNEQFF
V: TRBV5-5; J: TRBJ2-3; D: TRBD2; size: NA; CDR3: CASSPGTSGGDTQYF
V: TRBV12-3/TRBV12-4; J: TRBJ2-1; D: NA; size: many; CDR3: CASILGGGPENEQFF
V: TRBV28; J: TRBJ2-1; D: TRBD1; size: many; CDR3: CASSPGGRDYNEQFF